Below are 22 T cell receptor beta chains sequenced from a single sample in a study of T cell clusters in autoimmune cytopenias. Each sample's input was 250 to 300 ng genomic DNA, some 40,000 genome equivalents. TRB rearrangements were amplified by touch-down multiplex PCR with mixed TRB-A/B primers. Following a re-call of the multiplex PCR reads, TCRdb has one entry per CDR3 protein and lacks DNA. The sample shows roughly 8,000 distinct CDR3 sequences, and roughly 31% sits with its ten largest clones. These same records also appear under a second study, on T cell repertoires in aging, cancer and after chemotherapy.

Sample: peripheral blood. The receptors originated from a human donor with an autoimmune cytopenia or autoimmune hepatitis (not recorded which).

The chain's CDR3 is CAISSLAGGRGEQFF. V gene TRBV10-3 combines with J gene TRBJ2-1; the TCRdb call, TRBD2, lacks DNA for checking. Germline CDR1 and CDR2: ENHRY and SYGVKD. The CDR3 is made up of 15 amino acids.

The rearrangement joins TRBV19 to TRBJ1-5. The CDR3 spans 15 residues. Germline V lookup: CDR1 LNHDA, CDR2 SQIVND (reference sequence). This chain's CDR3 is CASSISSSAAQPQHF.

The chain uses TRBV27 and TRBJ2-7. There are 14 residues in the CDR3. Germline CDR1 reads MNHEY; CDR2 reads SMNVEV (reference sequence). The CDR3 sequence is CASSFEALSYEQYF.

This clonotype shows up as medium-sized by frequency. The chain uses TRBV7-9 and TRBJ1-2; as DNA is missing, the TRBD1 call by TCRdb cannot be tested. CDR3 length: 15 residues. Looked up from germline, CDR1 is SEHNR and CDR2 is FQNEAQ (reference sequence). CDR3 sequence reads: CASSPNSGQGSKYTF.

The chain carries TRBV11-2 and TRBJ2-2; TCRdb's D call, TRBD2, is unchecked because there is no DNA. The CDR3 has 15 residues. Germline CDR1 reads SGHAT; CDR2 reads FQNNGV. This CDR3 reads CASTGVAGGYGELFF.

The chain couples TRBV7-2 to TRBJ1-4. CDR1 and CDR2 from the germline V gene are SGHTA and FQGNSA. The CDR3 has 16 residues. This CDR3 is CASSTGDGRLGEKLFF.

The rearrangement joins TRBV10-3 to TRBJ2-2; TCRdb reports TRBD1, a call that lacks DNA to check it against. CDR1 ENHRY and CDR2 SYGVKD come from the germline V gene. CDR3 length equals 14 residues. The CDR3 sequence: CAISKTGGTGELFF.

The chain links TRBV3-1 to TRBJ1-2. The CDR3 runs 12 residues. Germline CDR1 LGHDT, CDR2 YNNKEL (reference sequence). This chain's CDR3 is CASSHGVQGYTF.

The chain is built from TRBV23-1 and TRBJ1-3. Being an ORF, TRBV23-1 has a function that is uncertain. The CDR3 length is 15 residues. CDR3 residues: CASSQFGNSGKTIYF.

The J gene is TRBJ2-7, the V gene TRBV6-1. This CDR3 has 14 residues. In germline, CDR1 is MNHNS, CDR2 SASEGT. The CDR3 loop is CASTLDRGSYEQYF.

This chain connects TRBV30 to TRBJ2-7; the TCRdb D gene call, TRBD1, has no DNA to confirm it. CDR3 length: 15 residues. CDR1 and CDR2 from the germline V gene are GTSNPN and SVGIG (reference sequence). The CDR3 spells CAWSPLQGVSYEQYF.

The J gene is TRBJ1-1, the V gene TRBV27; TCRdb's D gene call, TRBD1, goes unchecked for lack of DNA. The CDR3 runs 16 residues. Germline V gene sequence: CDR1 MNHEY, CDR2 SMNVEV (reference sequence). CDR3 amino acids: CASRPRDRGYNTEAFF.

The chain is built from TRBV6-5 and TRBJ2-2; TCRdb lists TRBD2, though no DNA is available to test this call. The CDR3 runs 19 residues. CDR1 and CDR2 (germline): MNHEY, SVGAGI. CDR3: CASRQMGLAGGSYTGELFF.

The rearrangement joins TRBV5-6 to TRBJ1-6. The CDR3 is made up of 14 amino acids. Germline values: CDR1 SGHDT, CDR2 YYEEEE. The CDR3 protein is CASSWNTENSPLHF.

V gene TRBV19 combines with J gene TRBJ1-5; TCRdb's D call, TRBD1, is unchecked because there is no DNA. The CDR3 is 14 residues long. The germline CDR1 and CDR2 sequences are LNHDA and SQIVND (reference sequence). CDR3: CASSLGTGRQPQHF.

The chain combines TRBV6-4 with TRBJ1-2. The CDR3 has 13 residues. Germline V gene data show CDR1 as MRHNA and CDR2 as SNTAGT. CDR3 sequence reads: CASSLNINYGYTF.

The chain has TRBV9 and TRBJ2-3; the D gene TCRdb calls, TRBD1, cannot be checked with no DNA. This CDR3 has 15 amino acids. Looked up from germline, CDR1 is SGDLS and CDR2 is YYNGEE. The CDR3 spells CASSVDDGGTDTQYF.

Considering frequency, this clonotype is medium-sized. This chain joins TRBV29-1 and TRBJ2-7; TCRdb names TRBD1, which stays unverified in the absence of DNA. The CDR3 runs to 14 residues. CDR1 is SQVTM, CDR2 ANQGSEA, per germline. CDR3 residues: CSVEGAGQGAGQYF.

The rearrangement joins TRBV5-1 to TRBJ2-3; absent DNA, TCRdb's TRBD2 call cannot be checked. The germline CDR1 and CDR2 sequences are SGHRS and YFSETQ. The CDR3 extends over 16 amino acids. CDR3 region: CASSPNLSGGGNTQYF.

This clonotype ranks as medium-sized in terms of frequency. The J gene is TRBJ2-1, the V gene TRBV7-6. The V gene's germline CDR1 is SGHVS and CDR2 FNYEAQ. The CDR3 has 15 amino acids. The CDR3: CASSLALLNYNEQFF.

This clonotype counts as medium-sized by frequency. V gene TRBV20-1 combines with J gene TRBJ2-1; TCRdb's D call, TRBD2, is unchecked because there is no DNA. The CDR3 is made up of 15 amino acids. The germline V gene has CDR1 DFQATT and CDR2 SNEGSKA (reference sequence). CDR3 in amino acids: CSARKGLVSGDEQFF.

This clonotype counts as medium-sized by frequency. The V gene is TRBV20-1, the J gene TRBJ1-3. Germline CDR1 DFQATT, CDR2 SNEGSKA (reference sequence). This CDR3 has 13 amino acids. CDR3 region: CSADEGRGNTIYF.